This T cell receptor (beta chain) is from a study of spatial heterogeneity in lung cancer. Turning to the study itself: Matched bulk RNA-seq provided a T cell module score, and TCR transcript counts in tumor regions correlated strongly with it.

A unique molecular identifier was carried by every single TCR cDNA molecule. TCRdb re-derived calls from the 5' RACE reads in MiXCR, one entry per CDR3 protein. This table has approximately 6,800 distinct CDR3 sequences, 10% to 15% appearing once. From germline, CDR1 is KGHDR and CDR2 SFDVKD. Deletions cut 3 bases from V and 4 bases from J, with 11 bases between. The CDR3 is made up of 14 amino acids. Documented time point: sample taken at primary tumor resection. Samples were obtained from more than 70 donors, all untreated early-stage non-small cell lung cancer patients. Tumor, nontumor lung or frozen PBMC supplied whole RNA, sequenced without sorting. The table lists this clonotype with many counts. Its antigen remains unknown. This beta chain slipped into a library made for alpha chains as a stray read, so its size is not meaningful. Whole-study results and caveats: Mutation tallies in tumors tracked expanded intratumoral alpha and beta TCR counts.

J is TRBJ1-2 and V is TRBV24-1, with TRBD1 as a possible D gene (6 bases). The TCR originated in a male donor with early-stage non-small cell lung cancer. The sample consisted of lung tumor tissue, taken at surgery. The CDR3 loop reads CATSDTGQRYGYTF. The CDR3 DNA follows: TGTGCCACCAGTGATACTGGACAGCGCTATGGCTACACCTTC.